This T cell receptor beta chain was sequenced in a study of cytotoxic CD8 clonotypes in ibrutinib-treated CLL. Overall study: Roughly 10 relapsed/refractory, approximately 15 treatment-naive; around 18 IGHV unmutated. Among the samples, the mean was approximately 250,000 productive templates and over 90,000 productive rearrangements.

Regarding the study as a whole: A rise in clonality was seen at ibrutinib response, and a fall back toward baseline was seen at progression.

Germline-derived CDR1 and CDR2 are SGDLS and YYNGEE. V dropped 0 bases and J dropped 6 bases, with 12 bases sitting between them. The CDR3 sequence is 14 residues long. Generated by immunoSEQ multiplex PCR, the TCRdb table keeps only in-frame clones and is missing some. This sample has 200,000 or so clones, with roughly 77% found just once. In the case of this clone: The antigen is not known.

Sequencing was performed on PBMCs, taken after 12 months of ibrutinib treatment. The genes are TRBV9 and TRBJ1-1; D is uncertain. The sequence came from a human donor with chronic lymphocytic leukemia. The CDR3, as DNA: TGTGCCAGCAGCGTAGGAGGTATTAGGGCTGAAGCTTTCTTT. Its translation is CASSVGGIRAEAFF.